The source of this TCR beta chain is a study of T cells in Graves' hyperthyroidism and ophthalmopathy (dated by TCRdb to about 2019). Notes on the research overall: To identify TCR V-J signatures that set the groups apart, the researchers used a discovery cohort of about a hundred patients, made up of some 41 with Graves' ophthalmopathy and 55 to 65 with stable Graves' hyperthyroidism. Whether ophthalmopathy could be predicted prospectively was tested in an independent validation cohort made up of 18 to 20 hyperthyroidism patients plus 17 patients who later progressed to ophthalmopathy. For training and testing, the 100 or so patients in the discovery cohort were randomly divided in a 7:3 ratio. The study also compared thyroid tissue and blood T-cell repertoires from more than 5 Graves' hyperthyroidism patients. After blood sampling, hyperthyroidism patients were treated with methimazole at a starting dose of 30 mg daily, and ophthalmopathy patients were treated with high-dose intravenous methylprednisolone. The paper describes TCR Vbeta CDR3 sequencing of 135 peripheral blood samples, made up of about 40 ophthalmopathy patients, 70 to 80 hyperthyroidism patients and some 17 progressor patients.

Graves' hyperthyroidism was defined as stable when no progression to ophthalmopathy occurred over 18 months of follow-up. Hyperthyroidism patients were aged 18 to 65 years and newly diagnosed, with disease duration of less than 2 months. Patients with uncontrolled infections, other autoimmune diseases, pregnancy or lactation were excluded. Diagnoses were based on clinical symptoms, serum thyroxine and TRAb, thyroid ultrasound and orbital computed tomography. Trizol reagent was used to extract total RNA, and RNA quality was then checked on an Agilent 2100 Bioanalyzer. This clonotype occurred many times. Which antigen it targets is not known. No quality values exist for individual bases; no much larger clone is one base distant. V lost 2 bases and J lost 12 bases, and the count of bases not matched to a germline gene is 5. From cysteine to phenylalanine, the CDR3 is 12 amino acids long. The sequence is cut down to CDR3 DNA, 36 bases in frame from base 1. The germline V gene encodes CDR1 SEHNR and CDR2 FQNEAQ (reference sequence).

Amplification of TCR beta CDR3 regions was carried out from RNA transcripts. A first-round RT-PCR of the TCR CDR3 used the HTBI primer set with the Qiagen OneStep RT-PCR kit. A second multiplex PCR round built the libraries, followed by size selection and purification. The libraries were sequenced on an Illumina HiSeq2000 using paired-end 100 bp reads. Processing in the source paper ran as follows. SOAPnuke was used to process the raw data, with reads discarded if the reads contained adapters or uncalled bases, had a mean Phred below 15, or lacked an exact constant-primer or identifier match. COPE v1.2.5 was used to merge the high-quality paired reads, and each unique nucleotide sequence was defined as a clonotype. Clonotypes were aligned to IMGT TRBV, TRBD and TRBJ reference segments using MiTCR v1.1. The analysis included only V-J combinations with a frequency above 0.0001, which together covered roughly 99% of the repertoires. A TCS score was defined as the ratio between F50 (clonal expansion) and ExV (chaos), using BLOSUM62-based TCRdist between CDR3 peptides within each V-J. Welch's t-statistics and random forest reduced several hundred V-J features to some 14, which were used in a naive Bayes classifier (R e1071). In TCRdb, the public reads were trimmed at Q25 with fastp and aligned with MiXCR, with productive beta chains retained. Each CDR3 protein appears once, grouped with its most common genes and DNA. None of the V and J calls come from the authors' own analysis; TCRdb made them. For this sample there are about 540,000 distinct CDR3 sequences; under 60% appear just once. The biggest ten clones account for just over 8% of the sample.

Paper-wide results and their limitations: Sample size was not statistically predetermined, and blinding of investigators to group allocation was not performed. During validation, the model predicted progression to ophthalmopathy a median of roughly 7.1 months ahead of onset, with around 71% sensitivity and 72.22% specificity. Blood samples also contained most of the expanded thyroid clonotypes (frequency above 0.001), which suggests that blood repertoires may reflect thyroid immune responses. A 13 V-J signature model separated ophthalmopathy from stable hyperthyroidism, with roughly 88% sensitivity and around 84% specificity in cross-validation and 80%/75% in testing.

The sequenced sample consisted of peripheral blood or thyroid tissue (not recorded which). The chain joins TRBV7-9 to TRBJ1-1; 8 central nucleotides agree with TRBD1. The sequence was collected from a woman aged 18 to 35 with Graves' hyperthyroidism. Donor details come from another sample of the same person, matched by shared clones. CDR3 sequence: CASSLRDRTTFF. The nucleotides read TGTGCCAGCAGCTTAAGGGACAGGACGACTTTCTTT.